This T cell receptor beta chain derives from a study of blood T cell repertoires in COVID-19 (dated by TCRdb to the early 2020s). About the full investigation: The collaborator samples originated in the United States, Italy and Spain and spanned the acute and convalescent phases of COVID-19. HLA class I and class II types, where available, came from metadata supplied by the sample provider rather than from assay-based typing. The samples were drawn from the first 160 participants of the ongoing ImmuneRACE study and from more than 1,000 subjects provided by 6 global collaborators. The dataset comprised deeply sampled blood TCRbeta repertoires from subjects exposed to, actively infected with, or recovered from COVID-19. The material from the prospective study consisted of cDNA or gDNA derived from T cells, B-cell-depleted T cells, or PBMCs. The repertoires were made available in a free public database intended to serve as a resource for research on the immune response to SARS-CoV-2. Sample metadata almost always included a de-identified subject ID, COVID-19 status, age in years and sex. Here is what the overall study found, with its caveats: The quantity of clinical and demographic metadata differed by source and by participant and was supplied without curation.

Details on this clone: The target of this receptor is not known. No per-base quality is available; no much larger clone lies one base away.

Enrolling through a virtual design, the prospective study's participants ranged in age from roughly 18 to 89 years and lived across 24 United States geographic areas. Cohort assignment in the prospective study relied on participant-reported clinical history from a screening survey and a study questionnaire. Recovered participants in ImmuneRACE Cohort 3 were defined by two consecutive negative NP/OP PCR tests, clearance by a healthcare professional, or resolution of symptoms. In the prospective study, whole blood, serum and a nasopharyngeal or oropharyngeal swab were collected from each participant by mobile phlebotomists. Prospective study participants could optionally give additional blood draws and questionnaires over a roughly 2-month period. Prospective study blood samples were shipped either frozen or at room temperature before DNA extraction. Including cysteine and phenylalanine, the CDR3 has 14 amino acids. Only CDR3 DNA remains: 42 bases, in frame from the first base. The germline V gene gives CDR1 as SGHDN and CDR2 as FVKESK. Between the V and J ends, shortened by 1 base and 7 bases respectively, the junction contains 13 bases.

TCRbeta CDR3 regions were amplified from genomic DNA by means of the immunoSEQ Assay, a bias-controlled multiplex PCR. The authors' pipeline ran thus. The number of nucleated cells in each sample was estimated from the amplification of reference gene primers within the assay. Sequence reads were collapsed and filtered to measure the absolute abundance of every unique TCRbeta CDR3 rearrangement. For each sample, productive Simpson clonality was calculated as the square root of Simpson's diversity index over productive rearrangements. Entries here come from immuneACCESS through TCRdb and include only in-frame sequences with V and J called. Some clones fail to appear in such tables; in the studies checked, an unresolved V gene covers under half of the shortfall, and the cause of the remainder is unknown. That table is the source of V, J and clone size, and D and trimming were worked out from the DNA. The sample table holds about 210,000 clones, of which roughly 77% were seen once. 9.2% of the sample is in the top ten clones.

Input material: PBMCs or T cells enriched from blood (not recorded which). The rearrangement combines TRBV14 with TRBJ1-2, and possibly TRBD1, on 6 matching bases. This TCR was recovered from a man aged 35 to 55 who had recovered from COVID-19. The DNA sequence is given as TGTGCCAGCAGCCAAGGTCGGGGGGCCTTTGGCTACACCTTC. It is translated as CASSQGRGAFGYTF. The reference TRBV14 and TRBJ1-2 proteins fill in what lies around the CDR3, so the full variable domain reads EAGVTQFPSHSVIEKGQTVTLRCDPISGHDNLYWYRRVMGKEIKFLLHFVKESKQDESGMPNNRFLAERTGGTYSTLKVQPAELEDSGVYFCASSQGRGAFGYTFGSGTRLTVV.